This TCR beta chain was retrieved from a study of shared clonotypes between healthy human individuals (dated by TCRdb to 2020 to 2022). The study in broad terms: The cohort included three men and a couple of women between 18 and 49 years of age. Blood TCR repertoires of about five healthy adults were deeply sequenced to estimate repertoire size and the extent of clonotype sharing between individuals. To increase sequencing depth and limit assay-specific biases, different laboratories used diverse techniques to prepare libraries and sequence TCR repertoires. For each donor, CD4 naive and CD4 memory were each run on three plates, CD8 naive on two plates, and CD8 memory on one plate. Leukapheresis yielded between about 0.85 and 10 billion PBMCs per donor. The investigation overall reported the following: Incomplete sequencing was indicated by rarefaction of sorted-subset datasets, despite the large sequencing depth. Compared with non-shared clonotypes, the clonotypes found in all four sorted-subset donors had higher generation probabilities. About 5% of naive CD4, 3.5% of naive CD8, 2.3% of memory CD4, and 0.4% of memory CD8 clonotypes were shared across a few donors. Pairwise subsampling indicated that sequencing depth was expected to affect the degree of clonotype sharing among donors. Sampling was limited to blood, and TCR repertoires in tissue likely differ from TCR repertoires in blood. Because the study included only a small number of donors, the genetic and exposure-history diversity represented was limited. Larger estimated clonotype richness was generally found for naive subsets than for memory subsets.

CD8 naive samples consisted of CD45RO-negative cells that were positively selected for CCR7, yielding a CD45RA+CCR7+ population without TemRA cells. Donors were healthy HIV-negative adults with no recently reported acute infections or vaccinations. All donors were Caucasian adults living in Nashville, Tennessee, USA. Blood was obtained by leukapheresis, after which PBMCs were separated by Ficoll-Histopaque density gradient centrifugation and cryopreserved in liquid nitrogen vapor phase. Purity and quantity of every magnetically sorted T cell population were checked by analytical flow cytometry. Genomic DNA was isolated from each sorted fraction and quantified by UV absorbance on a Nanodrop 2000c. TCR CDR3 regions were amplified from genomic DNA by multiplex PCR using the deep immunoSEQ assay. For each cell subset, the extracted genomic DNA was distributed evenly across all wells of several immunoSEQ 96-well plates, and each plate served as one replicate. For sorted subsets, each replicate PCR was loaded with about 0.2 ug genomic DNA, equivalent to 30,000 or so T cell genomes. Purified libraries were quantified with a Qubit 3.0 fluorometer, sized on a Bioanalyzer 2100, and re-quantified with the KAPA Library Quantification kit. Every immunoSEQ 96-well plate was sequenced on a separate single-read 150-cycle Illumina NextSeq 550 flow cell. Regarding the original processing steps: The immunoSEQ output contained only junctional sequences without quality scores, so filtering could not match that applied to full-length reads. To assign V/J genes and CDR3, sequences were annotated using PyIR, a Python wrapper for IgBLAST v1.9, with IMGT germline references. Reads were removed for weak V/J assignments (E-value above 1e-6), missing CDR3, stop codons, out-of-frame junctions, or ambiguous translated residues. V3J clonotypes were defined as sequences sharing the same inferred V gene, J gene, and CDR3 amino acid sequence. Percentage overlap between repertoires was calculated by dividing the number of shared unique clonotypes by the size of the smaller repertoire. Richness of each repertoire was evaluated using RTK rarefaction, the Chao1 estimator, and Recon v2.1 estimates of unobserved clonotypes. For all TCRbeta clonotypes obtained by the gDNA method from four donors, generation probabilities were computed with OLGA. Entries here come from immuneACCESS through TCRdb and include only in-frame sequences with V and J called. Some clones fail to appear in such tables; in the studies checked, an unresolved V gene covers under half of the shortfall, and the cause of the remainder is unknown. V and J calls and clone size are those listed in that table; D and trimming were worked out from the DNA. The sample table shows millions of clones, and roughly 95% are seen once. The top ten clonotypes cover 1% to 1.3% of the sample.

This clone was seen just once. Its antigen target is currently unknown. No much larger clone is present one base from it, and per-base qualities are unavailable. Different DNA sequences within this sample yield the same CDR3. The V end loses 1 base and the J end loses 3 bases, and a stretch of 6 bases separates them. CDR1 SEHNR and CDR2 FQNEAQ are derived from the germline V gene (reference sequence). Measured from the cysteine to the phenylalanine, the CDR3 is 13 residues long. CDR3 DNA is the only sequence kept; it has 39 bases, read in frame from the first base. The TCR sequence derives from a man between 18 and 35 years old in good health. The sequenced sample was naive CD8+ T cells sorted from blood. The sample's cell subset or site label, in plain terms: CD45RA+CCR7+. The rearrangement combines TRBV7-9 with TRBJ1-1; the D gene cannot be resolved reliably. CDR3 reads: CASSLGGDTEAFF. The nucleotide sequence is TGTGCCAGCAGCTTAGGCGGGGACACTGAAGCTTTCTTT.